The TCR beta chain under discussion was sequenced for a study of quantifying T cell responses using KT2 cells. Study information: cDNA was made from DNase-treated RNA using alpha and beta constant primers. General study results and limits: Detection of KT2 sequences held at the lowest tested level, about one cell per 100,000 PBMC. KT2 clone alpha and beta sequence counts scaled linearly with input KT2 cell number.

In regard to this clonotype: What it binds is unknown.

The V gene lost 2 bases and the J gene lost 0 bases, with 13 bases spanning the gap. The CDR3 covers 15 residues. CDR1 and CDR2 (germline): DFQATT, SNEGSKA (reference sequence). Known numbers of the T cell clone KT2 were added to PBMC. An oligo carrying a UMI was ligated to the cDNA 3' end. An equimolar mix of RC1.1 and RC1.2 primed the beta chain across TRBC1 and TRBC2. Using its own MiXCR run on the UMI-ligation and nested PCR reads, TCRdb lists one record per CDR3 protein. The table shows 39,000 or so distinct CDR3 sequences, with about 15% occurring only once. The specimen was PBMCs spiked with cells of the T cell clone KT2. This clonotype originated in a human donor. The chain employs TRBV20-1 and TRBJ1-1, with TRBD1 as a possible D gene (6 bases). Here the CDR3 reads CSARKDSLMNTEAFF. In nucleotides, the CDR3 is TGCAGTGCTAGAAAGGACAGCCTCATGAACACTGAAGCTTTCTTT.